Reported below is one T cell receptor (beta chain). The CDR3 is 14 residues long. The ends were cut back, 7 bases at V and 0 bases at J, with 10 bases in the middle. CDR1 SNHLY and CDR2 FYNNEI come from the germline V gene. The cohort comprised adults aged about 18 to 100 years residing in under 30 US areas. As processed by the authors: The authors estimated nucleated cell counts from reference gene primer amplification. Some clones are missing from TCRdb's copy, which holds only in-frame ones; the method was immunoSEQ multiplex PCR. The V and J calls and the clone size are those of that table, but D and trimming were determined from the DNA. The sample has about 250,000 clones, approximately 90% seen once. The data were taken from a study of blood T cell repertoires in COVID-19.

This sequence was found in a man aged 18 to 29 who had recovered from COVID-19. The chain recombines TRBV2 with TRBJ1-5; D unclear. The sequenced material came from PBMCs or T cells enriched from blood (not recorded which). The CDR3 reads CASTNSASNQPQHF. The CDR3 DNA follows: TGTGCCAGCACCAACAGTGCTAGCAATCAGCCCCAGCATTTT.